What follows is one TCR beta chain and its context. The data were produced by immunoSEQ multiplex PCR, yet TCRdb's version contains in-frame clones alone and is incomplete. This table holds around 400,000 clones, 75% to 95% found once. The treatment here: around 19 received Ad26.COV2.S at low or high dose, single or two shots; roughly five received placebo; per-sample allocation not given. All samples were drawn on day 63, counting from the first vaccine or placebo injection. The data were obtained in a study of Ad26.COV2.S vaccination and SARS-CoV-2 variants. Germline CDR1 SGHRS, CDR2 YFSETQ. The CDR3 consists of 14 residues. The V and J ends lost 4 bases and 4 bases, in that order; junction bases with no gene match: 7.

This clonotype was sampled from a person aged 18-65 years who received the Ad26.COV2.S COVID-19 vaccine or a placebo. The sample in question was peripheral blood, obtained in a trial of Ad26.COV2.S vaccine versus placebo. The genes are TRBV5-1 and TRBJ2-7; TRBD1 matches 8 bases. The CDR3 DNA sequence: TGCGCCAGCAGCCCGCCAGGGGGCAAGTACGAGCAGTACTTC. This sequence encodes CASSPPGGKYEQYF. Combining the CDR3 with reference TRBV5-1 and TRBJ2-7 gives the whole variable domain KAGVTQTPRYLIKTRGQQVTLSCSPISGHRSVSWYQQTPGQGLQFLFEYFSETQRNKGNFPGRFSGRQFSNSRSEMNVSTLELGDSALYLCASSPPGGKYEQYFGPGTRLTVT.